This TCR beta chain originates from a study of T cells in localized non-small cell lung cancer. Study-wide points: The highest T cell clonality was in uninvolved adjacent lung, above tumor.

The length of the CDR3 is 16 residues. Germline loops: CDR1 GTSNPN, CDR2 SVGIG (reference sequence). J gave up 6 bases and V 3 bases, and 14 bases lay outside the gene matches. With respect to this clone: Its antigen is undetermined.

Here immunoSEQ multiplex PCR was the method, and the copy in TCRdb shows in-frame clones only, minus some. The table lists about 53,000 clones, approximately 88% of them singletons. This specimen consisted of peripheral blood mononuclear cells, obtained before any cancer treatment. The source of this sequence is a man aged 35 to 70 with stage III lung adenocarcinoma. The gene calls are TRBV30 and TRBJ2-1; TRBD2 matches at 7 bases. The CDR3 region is CAWRTGIGGRLNEQFF. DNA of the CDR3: TGTGCCTGGAGAACTGGGATAGGCGGGAGACTCAATGAGCAGTTCTTC. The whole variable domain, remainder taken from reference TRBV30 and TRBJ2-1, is SQTIHQWPATLVQPVGSPLSLECTVEGTSNPNLYWYRQAAGRGLQLLFYSVGIGQISSEVPQNLSASRPQDRQFILSSKKLLLSDSGFYLCAWRTGIGGRLNEQFFGPGTRLTVL.